The 13 T cell receptor beta chains below were found in one sample sequenced in a study of blood T cells in healthy people across ages. For the second PCR, which ran for about 7 to 11 cycles, a sample-barcoded 5' primer and a J-beta primer mix were used. From the 5' RACE reads, TCRdb called clonotypes with MiXCR, one entry per CDR3 protein. Of 1.5 million to 2 million distinct CDR3 sequences listed, approximately 50% are singletons. The sample consisted of blood. Source of these receptors: a woman in her thirties or forties in good health.

The chain carries TRBV5-1 and TRBJ1-1; D uncertain. V was pared by 4 bases and J by 5 bases, with 15 bases between. Germline loops: CDR1 SGHRS, CDR2 YFSETQ. This CDR3 spans 14 amino acids. In DNA form, the CDR3 reads TGCGCCAGCAGCCCTTCCTTCCTGGGGACTGAAGCTTTCTTT. It specifies CASSPSFLGTEAFF.

The chain links TRBV28 to TRBJ2-3, with D possibly being TRBD2 (6 bases). The CDR3 sequence is 15 residues long. Per germline, CDR1 MDHEN and CDR2 SYDVKM. V dropped 3 bases and J dropped 2 bases, with 12 bases sitting between them. The CDR3 nucleotides are TGTGCCAGCAGTTTCTACGCGGGGCCCACAGATACGCAGTATTTT. This codes for CASSFYAGPTDTQYF.

The chain couples TRBV29-1 to TRBJ1-2; weak D call: TRBD1 (6 bases). V lost 7 bases and J 2 bases, leaving 17 bases between the germline ends. Germline values: CDR1 SQVTM, CDR2 ANQGSEA. This CDR3 spans 14 amino acids. The CDR3 DNA follows: TGCAGCGGTAGGACAGACCACCCCAACTATGGCTACACCTTC. As protein: CSGRTDHPNYGYTF.

This clonotype was found once. At one of its ends the junction is not consistent with the germline gene, which may arise from a read error. The chain couples TRBV29-1 to TRBJ2-5, with 10 bases identical to TRBD2. This CDR3 has 16 amino acids. Germline V gene data show CDR1 as SQVTM and CDR2 as ANQGSEA. The CDR3 reads CSVDWLSGGAQETLYF. In nucleotides, the CDR3 is TGCAGCGTTGATTGGTTGAGCGGGGGGGCGCAAGAGACCCTGTACTTC.

In this sample, this clonotype turned up a few times. The CDR3 loop reads CATSDISGGIVGNEQFF. The DNA for the CDR3 is TGTGCCACCAGCGACATTAGCGGGGGGATCGTAGGCAATGAGCAGTTCTTC. This rearrangement joins TRBV24-1 to TRBJ2-1; 10 nucleotides match TRBD2. Germline V gives CDR1 KGHDR, CDR2 SFDVKD. This CDR3 is 17 amino acids long. V lost 7 bases and J lost 6; bases outside the gene matches: 14.

In DNA form, the CDR3 reads TGCGCCAGCAGCTGGCCCCCCGGGGGGCAGAGATGGTATAATTCACCCCTCCACTTT. The encoded protein is CASSWPPGGQRWYNSPLHF. This chain connects TRBV5-1 to TRBJ1-6, with a tentative D call TRBD1 (6 bases). The CDR3 has 19 residues. Trimming left V 3 bases short and J 4 bases short, with 23 bases between. From germline, CDR1 is SGHRS and CDR2 YFSETQ.

This clonotype was counted once. The V call is TRBV5-1, the J call TRBJ1-2, with a weak D call TRBD1 (5 bases). Trimming shortened V by 4 bases and J by 7 bases, and 14 bases separated the two germline ends. CDR3 length: 13 residues. The V gene's germline CDR1 is SGHRS and CDR2 YFSETQ. CDR3: CASSLGGVPGYTF. CDR3 DNA sequence: TGCGCCAGCAGCCTGGGGGGGGTACCTGGCTACACCTTC. Full variable domain (outside the CDR3, taken from reference TRBV5-1 and TRBJ1-2): KAGVTQTPRYLIKTRGQQVTLSCSPISGHRSVSWYQQTPGQGLQFLFEYFSETQRNKGNFPGRFSGRQFSNSRSEMNVSTLELGDSALYLCASSLGGVPGYTFGSGTRLTVV.

This clonotype occurred a few times. V and J are TRBV7-2 and TRBJ2-5, with D perhaps matching TRBD1 or TRBD2 (9 bases each). This CDR3 spans 18 amino acids. Germline CDR1 SGHTA, CDR2 FQGNSA. Trimming removed 4 bases at V and 4 bases at J, with 25 bases between. CDR3 amino acids: CASSYHRGLKAGGETQYF. DNA of the CDR3: TGTGCCAGCAGCTACCACAGGGGGCTCAAAGCGGGGGGAGAGACCCAGTACTTC.

This clonotype was detected a few times. This sequence joins TRBV28 and TRBJ2-1; the D gene is possibly TRBD2 (6 bases). Trimming stripped 7 bases from V and 4 bases from J, with 20 bases between. Germline CDR1 is MDHEN and CDR2 is SYDVKM. The CDR3 length is 16 residues. DNA of the CDR3: TGTGCCAGCACCTGGGCAGGGCGGGGCTATTACAATGAGCAGTTCTTC. It codes for CASTWAGRGYYNEQFF.

The gene calls are TRBV20-1 and TRBJ2-5; the match to TRBD1 covers 7 bases. J was trimmed by 11 bases and V by 0 bases; bases with no gene match: 12. CDR1 is DFQATT, CDR2 SNEGSKA, per germline (reference sequence). The CDR3 is made up of 14 amino acids. The CDR3 coding sequence is TGCAGTGCTAGAGATGTTTTACAGGGGAATGAGCAGTACTTC. As protein: CSARDVLQGNEQYF.

The CDR3 nucleotides read TGTGCCAGCAGCACTTACATGGTAGATACGCAGTATTTT. It encodes CASSTYMVDTQYF. This chain uses TRBV7-3 with TRBJ2-3; D not certain. Germline CDR1 is SGHTA and CDR2 is FQGTGA. The CDR3 covers 13 residues. V lost 5 bases, J lost 5 bases, and 11 bases lay in between.

This clonotype turned up a few times. The gene calls are TRBV7-2 and TRBJ2-6; perhaps TRBD2 as D (5 bases). The V end lost 2 bases, the J end lost 1 base, and 9 bases lay between the germline ends. Looked up from germline, CDR1 is SGHTA and CDR2 is FQGNSA. There are 16 residues in the CDR3. In nucleotides, the CDR3 is TGTGCCAGCAGCTTACAACGAGGGTCTGGGGCCAACGTCCTGACTTTC. It encodes CASSLQRGSGANVLTF.

The table lists this clonotype with a few counts. V is TRBV28 and J is TRBJ1-1; D gene unclear. Trimming took off 6 bases at V and 10 bases at J, with 24 bases between the two ends. The germline gives CDR1 MDHEN, CDR2 SYDVKM. The CDR3 extends over 15 amino acids. The CDR3: CASRFPWDRITAAFF. Written as DNA, the CDR3 is TGTGCCAGCAGATTCCCTTGGGATCGAATCACCGCAGCTTTCTTT.